Described below is a single T cell receptor (beta chain) sequence and its context. The target antigen is unknown. The data were obtained in a study of cytomegalovirus exposure and HLA in healthy donors. Study-level points and caveats: Reports indicated that the classifier achieved high specificity and sensitivity in diagnosing cytomegalovirus status.

The approximately 120-subject validation cohort, separate from the approximately 670-subject first cohort, included the donors. The CDR3 length is 17 residues. Germline assignment: CDR1 SGHTA and CDR2 FQGNSA. The germline V and J ends were trimmed by 1 base and 1 base, with 15 bases remaining between them. TCRdb's copy holds only in-frame clones and misses some; the assay was immunoSEQ multiplex PCR. The sample consists of about 250,000 clones, about 87% of them appearing once. The rearrangement links TRBV7-2 to TRBJ2-3; D is possibly TRBD2 (6 bases). This clonotype originated in a man aged 18 to 35 in good health and CMV-seronegative. The source material was PBMCs. CDR3 in amino acids: CASSLGPGGGGTDTQYF. As DNA, the CDR3 is TGTGCCAGCAGCTTAGGTCCGGGTGGAGGGGGCACAGATACGCAGTATTTT.